The T cell receptor beta chain described here comes from a study of blood T cell repertoires in COVID-19. Study at large: The United States, Italy and Spain supplied acute and convalescent COVID-19 samples. Sources were T cells, B-cell-depleted T cells, or PBMCs; the material itself was cDNA or gDNA.

Clones were sequenced by immunoSEQ multiplex PCR, and TCRdb holds only the in-frame ones, with some missing. Among about 350,000 clones, 89% were seen once, and the ten largest hold 3.9%. V dropped 3 bases and J dropped 0 bases, with 13 bases sitting between them. The CDR3 is made up of 16 amino acids. Germline CDR1 and CDR2: SGHNT and YYREEE (reference sequence). This clone has just one count. Patients in Seattle were enrolled during active infection, then followed longitudinally. The gene calls are TRBV5-4 and TRBJ1-3; D might be TRBD1 (5 bases). This TCR derives from an older woman with COVID-19, enrolled during active disease. Sequenced sample: peripheral blood. The CDR3 spells CASSSPGGRSGNTIYF. CDR3 coding DNA: TGTGCCAGCAGCTCTCCGGGGGGTCGCTCTGGAAACACCATATATTTT.